The source of this TCR beta chain is a study of T cells in Graves' hyperthyroidism and ophthalmopathy. Study-wide background: At the time of initial diagnosis and before any treatment, peripheral blood was collected.

TCR beta CDR3 regions were amplified from RNA. First-round RT-PCR of the TCR CDR3 relied on the HTBI primer set. Via MiXCR, TCRdb re-called the multiplex PCR reads, giving one row per CDR3 protein. The profile shows over 450,000 distinct CDR3 sequences, over 15% of them singletons. The length of the CDR3 is 16 residues. Germline V CDR1 and CDR2: ENHRY, SYGVKD. V was trimmed by 1 base and J by 0 bases, leaving 12 bases between them. A few counts support this clonotype. Sequencing used blood. This chain connects TRBV10-3 to TRBJ1-1; no definite D call. This clonotype was sampled from a woman aged 18-30 years with Graves' ophthalmopathy. CDR3 amino acids: CAISELSSGMNTEAFF. DNA for the CDR3: TGTGCCATCAGTGAGTTATCGTCGGGGATGAACACTGAAGCTTTCTTT.